Listed below are T cell receptor beta chains from one sample, sequenced in a study of cytomegalovirus exposure and HLA in healthy donors. Sequencing used immunoSEQ multiplex PCR; TCRdb keeps in-frame clones, though not all of them. In the table there are over 95,000 clones, around 77% of which are singletons. Sequencing was performed on PBMCs. Receptor source: a man aged 35 to 55 in good health and CMV-seropositive. The CDR3 runs from the conserved cysteine through the conserved F or W. The D gene is left open where the match is weak.

J	V	D	DNA	CDR3
TRBJ1-5	TRBV7-9	-	TGTTCCAGCAGCTTAGCGCCCGAGGCCCATCAGCCCCAGCATTTT	CSSSLAPEAHQPQHF
TRBJ2-1	TRBV7-3	-	TGTGCCAGCAGCTTGAAAGGCAGGTACAATGAGCAGTTCTTC	CASSLKGRYNEQFF
TRBJ2-7	TRBV6-5	-	TGTGCCAGCAGTTCATTGGCAGGGAGGTGGGTCTACGAGCAGTACTTC	CASSSLAGRWVYEQYF
TRBJ2-3	TRBV7-6	TRBD2	TGTGCCAGCAGCTTACTAGCGGGGGCTAACACAGATACGCAGTATTTT	CASSLLAGANTDTQYF
TRBJ2-1	TRBV6-1	-	TGTGCCAGCAGTGAAAGAGGGCCCTCCTACAATGAGCAGTTCTTC	CASSERGPSYNEQFF
TRBJ1-2	TRBV7-9	-	TGTGCCAGCAGCCCCCCCCGAGGACAGAATCTCGGCGGCTACACCTTC	CASSPPRGQNLGGYTF
TRBJ1-2	TRBV7-9	-	TGTGCCAGCAGTGAACCGGGATACTATGGCTACACCTTC	CASSEPGYYGYTF
TRBJ1-3	TRBV14	-	TGTGCCAGCAGCCACCCACAGGGATCTGGAAACACCATATATTTT	CASSHPQGSGNTIYF
TRBJ1-2	TRBV30	-	TGTGCCTGGAGTGTACAGACAGACTATGGCTACACCTTC	CAWSVQTDYGYTF
TRBJ1-2	TRBV7-2	-	TGTGCCAGCAGCCAAGACGGGGGAGGGGGTGGCTACACCTTC	CASSQDGGGGGYTF
TRBJ2-7	TRBV5-1	-	TGCGCCAGCAGTAAAGCGTGGGGGCACGAGCAGTACTTC	CASSKAWGHEQYF